This TCR beta chain was obtained from a study of cytomegalovirus exposure and HLA in healthy donors. The study's findings and limits: Across donors, most TCRs were seen rarely, yet some public ones were widespread. In a later analysis, V- and J-gene trimming of beta chains associated with a DCLRE1C missense variant, replicated independently.

Deletions cut 6 bases from V and 1 base from J, with 12 bases between. Looked up from germline, CDR1 is MGHDK and CDR2 is SYGVNS. CDR3 length equals 14 residues. Healthy people donating bone marrow made up the donors. Donors had nominal health at sampling but likely had unrecorded immune exposures. The PCR was carried out with 60 Vbeta primers and 13 Jbeta primers. Some clones are missing from TCRdb's copy, which holds only in-frame ones; the method was immunoSEQ multiplex PCR. The sample has roughly 160,000 clones; approximately 73% are singletons. This clone has only one observation. The antigen remains unidentified.

The receptor comes from a woman aged 18-30 years in good health and CMV-seropositive. The chain is built from TRBV25-1 and TRBJ2-5; D is undetermined. Sequencing used PBMCs. For the CDR3, the DNA is TGTGCCAGCAGCAAATCCCTCAGCCAAGAGACCCAGTACTTC. Protein: CASSKSLSQETQYF.